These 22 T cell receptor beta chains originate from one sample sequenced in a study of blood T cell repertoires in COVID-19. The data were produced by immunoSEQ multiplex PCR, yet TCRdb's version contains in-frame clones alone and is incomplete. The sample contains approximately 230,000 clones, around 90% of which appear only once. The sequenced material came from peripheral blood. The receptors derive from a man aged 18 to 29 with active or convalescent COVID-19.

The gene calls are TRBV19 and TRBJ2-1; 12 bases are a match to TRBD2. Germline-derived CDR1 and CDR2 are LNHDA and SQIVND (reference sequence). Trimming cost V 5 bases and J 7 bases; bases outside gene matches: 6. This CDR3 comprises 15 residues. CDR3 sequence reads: CASSSTSGGWNEQFF. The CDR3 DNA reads TGTGCCAGTAGTTCGACTAGCGGGGGATGGAATGAGCAGTTCTTC. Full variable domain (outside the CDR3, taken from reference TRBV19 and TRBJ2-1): DGGITQSPKYLFRKEGQNVTLSCEQNLNHDAMYWYRQDPGQGLRLIYYSQIVNDFQKGDIAEGYSVSREKKESFPLTVTSAQKNPTAFYLCASSSTSGGWNEQFFGPGTRLTVL.

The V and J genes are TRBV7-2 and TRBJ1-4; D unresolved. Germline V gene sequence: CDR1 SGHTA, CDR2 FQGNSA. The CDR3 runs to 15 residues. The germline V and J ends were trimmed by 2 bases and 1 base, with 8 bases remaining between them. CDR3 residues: CASSLYRETNEKLFF. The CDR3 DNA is TGTGCCAGCAGCTTATACCGGGAAACTAATGAAAAACTGTTTTTT.

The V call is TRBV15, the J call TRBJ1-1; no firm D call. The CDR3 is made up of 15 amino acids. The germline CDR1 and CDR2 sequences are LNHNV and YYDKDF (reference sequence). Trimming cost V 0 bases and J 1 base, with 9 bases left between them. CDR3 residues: CATSRDYSSNTEAFF. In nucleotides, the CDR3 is TGTGCCACCAGCAGAGATTACAGCTCGAACACTGAAGCTTTCTTT.

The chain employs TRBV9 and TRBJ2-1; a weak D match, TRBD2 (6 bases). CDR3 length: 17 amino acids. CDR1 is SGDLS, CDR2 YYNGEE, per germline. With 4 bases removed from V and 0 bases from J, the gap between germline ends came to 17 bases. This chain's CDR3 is CASSPQERASSYNEQFF. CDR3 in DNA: TGTGCCAGCAGCCCTCAGGAGCGGGCGAGCTCCTACAATGAGCAGTTCTTC.

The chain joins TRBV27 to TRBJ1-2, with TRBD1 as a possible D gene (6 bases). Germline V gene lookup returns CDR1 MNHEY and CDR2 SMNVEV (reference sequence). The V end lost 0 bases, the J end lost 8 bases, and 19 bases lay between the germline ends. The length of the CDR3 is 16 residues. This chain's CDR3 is CASSLSSTTGTYGYTF. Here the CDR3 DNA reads TGTGCCAGCAGTTTATCGTCCACCACCGGGACATACGGCTACACCTTC.

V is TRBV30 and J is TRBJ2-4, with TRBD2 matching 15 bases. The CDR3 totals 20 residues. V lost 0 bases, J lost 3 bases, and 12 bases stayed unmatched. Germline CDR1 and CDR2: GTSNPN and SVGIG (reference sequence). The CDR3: CAWSVWRTSGGASDKNIQYF. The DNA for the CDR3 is TGTGCCTGGAGTGTATGGAGGACTAGCGGGGGGGCCTCTGACAAAAACATTCAGTACTTC.

CDR3 in DNA: TGTGCCAGCAGCCGACTAGCGGGAGAGCTATATACGCAGTATTTT. Its protein is CASSRLAGELYTQYF. The genes are TRBV7-9 and TRBJ2-3; 12 positions match TRBD2. This CDR3 is 15 amino acids long. V dropped 5 bases and J dropped 7; count of bases not matched to a gene: 7. Looked up from germline, CDR1 is SEHNR and CDR2 is FQNEAQ (reference sequence).

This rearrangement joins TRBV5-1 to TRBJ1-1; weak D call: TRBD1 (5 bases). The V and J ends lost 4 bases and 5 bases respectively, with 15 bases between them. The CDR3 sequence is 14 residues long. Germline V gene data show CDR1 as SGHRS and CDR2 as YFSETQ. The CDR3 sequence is CASSVSAGGTEAFF. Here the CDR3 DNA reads TGCGCCAGCAGCGTCTCGGCGGGGGGAACTGAAGCTTTCTTT.

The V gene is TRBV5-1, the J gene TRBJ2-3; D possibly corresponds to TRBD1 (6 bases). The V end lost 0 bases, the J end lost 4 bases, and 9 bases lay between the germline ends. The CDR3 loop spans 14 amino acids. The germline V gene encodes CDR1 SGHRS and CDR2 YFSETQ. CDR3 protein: CASSLDQGSDTQYF. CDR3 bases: TGCGCCAGCAGCTTGGACCAGGGGTCAGATACGCAGTATTTT. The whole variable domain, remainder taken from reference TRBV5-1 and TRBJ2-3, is KAGVTQTPRYLIKTRGQQVTLSCSPISGHRSVSWYQQTPGQGLQFLFEYFSETQRNKGNFPGRFSGRQFSNSRSEMNVSTLELGDSALYLCASSLDQGSDTQYFGPGTRLTVL.

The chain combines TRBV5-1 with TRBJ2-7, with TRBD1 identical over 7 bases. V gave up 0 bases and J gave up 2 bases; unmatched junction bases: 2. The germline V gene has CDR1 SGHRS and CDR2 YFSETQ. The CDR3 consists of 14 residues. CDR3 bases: TGCGCCAGCAGCTTGGGCCAGGGGGCCTACGAGCAGTACTTC. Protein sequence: CASSLGQGAYEQYF.

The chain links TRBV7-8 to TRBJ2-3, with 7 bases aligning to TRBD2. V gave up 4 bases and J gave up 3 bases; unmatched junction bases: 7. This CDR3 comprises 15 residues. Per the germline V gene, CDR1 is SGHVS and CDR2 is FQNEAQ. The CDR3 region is CASSSSGAETDTQYF. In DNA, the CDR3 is TGTGCCAGCAGCTCTAGCGGAGCAGAGACAGATACGCAGTATTTT.

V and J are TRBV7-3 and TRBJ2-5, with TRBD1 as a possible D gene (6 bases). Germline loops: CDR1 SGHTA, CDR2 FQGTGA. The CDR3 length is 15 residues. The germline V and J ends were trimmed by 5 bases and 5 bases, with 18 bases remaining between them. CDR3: CASSRRPGVGETQYF. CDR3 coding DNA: TGTGCCAGCAGCCGCCGACCAGGGGTGGGGGAGACCCAGTACTTC.

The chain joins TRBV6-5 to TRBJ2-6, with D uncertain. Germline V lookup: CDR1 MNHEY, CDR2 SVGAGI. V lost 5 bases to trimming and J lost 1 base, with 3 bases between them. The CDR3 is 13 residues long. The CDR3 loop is CASSLSGANVLTF. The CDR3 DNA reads TGTGCCAGCAGTCTGTCTGGGGCCAACGTCCTGACTTTC.

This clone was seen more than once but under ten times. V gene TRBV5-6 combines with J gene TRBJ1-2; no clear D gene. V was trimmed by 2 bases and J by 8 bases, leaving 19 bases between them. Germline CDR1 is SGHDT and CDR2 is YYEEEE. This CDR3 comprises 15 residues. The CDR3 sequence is CASSLLNDGSPGYTF. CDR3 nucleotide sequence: TGTGCCAGCAGCTTATTAAATGACGGGTCACCGGGCTACACCTTC.

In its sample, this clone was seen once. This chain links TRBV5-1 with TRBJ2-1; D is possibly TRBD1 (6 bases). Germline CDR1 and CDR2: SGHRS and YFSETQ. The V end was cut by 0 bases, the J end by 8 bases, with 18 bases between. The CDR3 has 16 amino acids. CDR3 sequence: CASSLAAGKQGDEQFF. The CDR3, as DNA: TGCGCCAGCAGCTTGGCGGCAGGGAAACAGGGCGATGAGCAGTTCTTC.

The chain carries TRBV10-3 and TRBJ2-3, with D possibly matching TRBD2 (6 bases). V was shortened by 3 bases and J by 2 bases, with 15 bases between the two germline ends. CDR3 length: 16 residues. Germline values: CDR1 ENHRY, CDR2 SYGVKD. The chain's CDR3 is CAISDTGGEFTDTQYF. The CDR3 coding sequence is TGTGCCATCAGTGACACAGGAGGGGAATTCACAGATACGCAGTATTTT.

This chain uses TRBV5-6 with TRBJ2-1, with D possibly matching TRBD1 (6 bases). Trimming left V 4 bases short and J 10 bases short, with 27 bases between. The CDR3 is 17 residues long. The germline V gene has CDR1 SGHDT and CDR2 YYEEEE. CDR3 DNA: TGTGCCAGCAGCACAGCTTGGGGAGAGGCCCAGGGGTCCGAGCAGTTCTTC. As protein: CASSTAWGEAQGSEQFF. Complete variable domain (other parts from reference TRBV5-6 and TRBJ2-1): DAGVTQSPTHLIKTRGQQVTLRCSPKSGHDTVSWYQQALGQGPQFIFQYYEEEERQRGNFPDRFSGHQFPNYSSELNVNALLLGDSALYLCASSTAWGEAQGSEQFFGPGTRLTVL.

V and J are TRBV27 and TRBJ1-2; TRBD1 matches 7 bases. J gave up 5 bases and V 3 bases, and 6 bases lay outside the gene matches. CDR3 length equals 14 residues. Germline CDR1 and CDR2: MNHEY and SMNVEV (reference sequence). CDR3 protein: CASSFGGQPYGYTF. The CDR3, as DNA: TGTGCCAGCAGTTTTGGGGGACAGCCGTATGGCTACACCTTC.

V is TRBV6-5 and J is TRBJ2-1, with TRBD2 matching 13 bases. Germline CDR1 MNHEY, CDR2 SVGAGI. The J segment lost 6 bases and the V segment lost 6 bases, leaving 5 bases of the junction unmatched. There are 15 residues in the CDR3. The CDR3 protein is CASRYGLAGVNEQFF. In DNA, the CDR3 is TGTGCCAGCAGATATGGACTAGCGGGAGTCAATGAGCAGTTCTTC.

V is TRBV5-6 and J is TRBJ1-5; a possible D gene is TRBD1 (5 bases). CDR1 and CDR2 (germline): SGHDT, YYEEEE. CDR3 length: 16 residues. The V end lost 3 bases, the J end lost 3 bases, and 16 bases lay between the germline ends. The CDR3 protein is CASSYRTGDYNQPQHF. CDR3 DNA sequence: TGTGCCAGCAGCTATCGGACGGGGGACTACAATCAGCCCCAGCATTTT.

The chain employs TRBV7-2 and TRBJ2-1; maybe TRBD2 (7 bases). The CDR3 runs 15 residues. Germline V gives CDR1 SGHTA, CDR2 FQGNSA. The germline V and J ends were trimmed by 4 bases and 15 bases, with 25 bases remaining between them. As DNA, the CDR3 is TGTGCCAGCAGCTCCCCGGTGGGGGGGCGGGAGCCCCCGTTCTTC. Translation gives CASSSPVGGREPPFF.

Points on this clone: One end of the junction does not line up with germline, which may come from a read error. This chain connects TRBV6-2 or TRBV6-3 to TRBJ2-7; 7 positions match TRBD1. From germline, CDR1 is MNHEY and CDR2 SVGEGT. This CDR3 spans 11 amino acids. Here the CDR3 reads CASSHGQAAHF. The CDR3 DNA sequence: TGTGCCAGCAGTCACGGACAGGCCGCTCACTTC.